The 7 T cell receptor beta chains below were found in one sample sequenced in a study of T cells in localized non-small cell lung cancer. The table came from immunoSEQ multiplex PCR; TCRdb's copy has only in-frame clones and leaves some out. Altogether over 30,000 clones are present, about nine tenths being singletons, with the ten largest covering roughly 17%. The input for sequencing was peripheral blood mononuclear cells, taken before any cancer treatment. All receptors come from a man aged 40-75 years with stage III lung adenocarcinoma.

The genes are TRBV14 and TRBJ1-1; D is undetermined. Germline V gene lookup returns CDR1 SGHDN and CDR2 FVKESK. The CDR3 spans 14 residues. The V end was cut by 2 bases, the J end by 1 base, with 8 bases between. Written as DNA, the CDR3 is TGTGCCAGCAGCCAACTTAGTGGGAACACTGAAGCTTTCTTT. Translating gives CASSQLSGNTEAFF.

The chain links TRBV6-1 to TRBJ1-5, with 9 bases lining up with TRBD1. V lost 7 bases to trimming and J lost 4 bases; unmatched junction nucleotides: 8. The CDR3 runs to 15 residues. The germline CDR1 and CDR2 sequences are MNHNS and SASEGT. The CDR3 sequence: CASILQGTGNQPQHF. CDR3 nucleotide sequence: TGTGCCAGCATCTTGCAGGGGACAGGGAATCAGCCCCAGCATTTT.

This chain connects TRBV6-5 to TRBJ2-7, with D perhaps TRBD2 (6 bases). The germline V gene encodes CDR1 MNHEY and CDR2 SVGAGI. V was clipped by 7 bases and J by 3 bases, with 19 bases between them. This CDR3 is 15 amino acids long. In nucleotides, the CDR3 is TGTGCCAGCACTCTTAGGGACGGAGGGTACTACGAGCAGTACTTC. Its translation is CASTLRDGGYYEQYF.

This chain connects TRBV4-1 to TRBJ2-3; 7 bases map to TRBD2. Per germline, CDR1 MGHRA and CDR2 YSYEKL. V was pared by 1 base and J by 3 bases, with 7 bases of the junction left unmatched. CDR3 size: 16 residues. The CDR3 coding sequence is TGCGCCAGCAGCCAAGCGGGACTACCTAAAACAGATACGCAGTATTTT. This translates into CASSQAGLPKTDTQYF.

CDR3 in amino acids: CASSLADPWQFF. For the CDR3, the DNA is TGTGCCAGCAGCTTAGCGGACCCCTGGCAGTTCTTC. V and J are TRBV7-8 and TRBJ2-1; D call uncertain. V was shortened by 0 bases and J by 12 bases, with 9 bases between the two germline ends. The CDR3 length is 12 residues. Germline V gene data show CDR1 as SGHVS and CDR2 as FQNEAQ.

The chain is built from TRBV5-8 and TRBJ1-3, with no clear D. V lost 1 base and J 2 bases, leaving 10 bases between the germline ends. CDR3 length equals 15 residues. The germline gives CDR1 SGHTS, CDR2 YDEGEE. This CDR3 is CASSLINNAGNTIYF. The CDR3 DNA reads TGTGCCAGCAGCTTGATTAATAACGCTGGAAACACCATATATTTT.

This chain joins TRBV11-3 and TRBJ1-1; D unclear. This CDR3 comprises 14 residues. Germline lookup yields CDR1 SGHNT and CDR2 YENEEA. V was pared by 5 bases and J by 0 bases, with 10 bases between. The CDR3 DNA reads TGTGCCAGCAGCCCCGACACAATGAACACTGAAGCTTTCTTT. It encodes CASSPDTMNTEAFF. The full variable domain, rest sourced from reference TRBV11-3 and TRBJ1-1, is EAGVVQSPRYKIIEKKQPVAFWCNPISGHNTLYWYLQNLGQGPELLIRYENEEAVDDSQLPKDRFSAERLKGVDSTLKIQPAELGDSAVYLCASSPDTMNTEAFFGQGTRLTVV.